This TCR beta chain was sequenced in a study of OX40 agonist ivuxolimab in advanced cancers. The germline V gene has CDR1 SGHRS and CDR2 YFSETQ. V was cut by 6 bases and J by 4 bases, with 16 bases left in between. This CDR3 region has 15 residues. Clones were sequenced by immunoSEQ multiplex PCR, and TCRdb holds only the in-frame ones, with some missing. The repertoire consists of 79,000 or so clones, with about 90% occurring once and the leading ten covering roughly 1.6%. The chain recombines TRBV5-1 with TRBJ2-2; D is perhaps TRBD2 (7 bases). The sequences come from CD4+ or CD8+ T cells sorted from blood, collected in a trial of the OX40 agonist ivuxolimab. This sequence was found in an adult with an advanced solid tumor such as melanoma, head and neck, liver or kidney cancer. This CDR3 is CASTLGGARTGELFF. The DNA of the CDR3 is TGCGCCAGCACCCTGGGGGGGGCTCGCACCGGGGAGCTGTTTTTT.